The subject of this entry is one T cell receptor beta chain. What it binds is not known. The sample comes from a study of T cell responses to AZD1222 COVID-19 vaccine. Generated by immunoSEQ multiplex PCR, the TCRdb table keeps only in-frame clones and is missing some. The table shows some 79,000 clones, with around 80% occurring only once. Study findings and constraints: CD4 TCRs associated with vaccination spanned spike, dominating at 160-218 and 743-854.

The sequence was collected from an adult who received the AZD1222 COVID-19 vaccine. The sequences come from peripheral blood, collected 28 days after the second AZD1222 dose.

DNA for the CDR3: TGTGCCACCGCCGCAGGGGCGGATGAAAAACTGTTTTTT. Translating gives CATAAGADEKLFF. The rearrangement links TRBV2 to TRBJ1-4; TRBD1 might be the D (6 bases). Deletions cut 10 bases from V and 6 bases from J, with 15 bases between. Germline V gives CDR1 SNHLY, CDR2 FYNNEI. The CDR3 sequence is 13 residues long.